Following are 21 T cell receptor beta chains from one sample sequenced in a study of blood T cell repertoires in COVID-19. Measured with immunoSEQ multiplex PCR; TCRdb has only the in-frame clones, and not every one. The sample records about 150,000 clones, more than 80% being singletons. The sample comprised peripheral blood. The receptor source for this set is a man aged 18 to 30 with COVID-19, enrolled during active disease.

The V gene is TRBV5-4, the J gene TRBJ2-2, with 8 bases lining up with TRBD1. The trim removed 4 bases at V and 7 bases at J, leaving 12 bases unmatched. CDR3 size: 16 residues. CDR1 is SGHNT and CDR2 is YYREEE in the germline V gene (reference sequence). The CDR3 protein is CASSLEVDRENGELFF. CDR3 nucleotides: TGTGCCAGCAGCCTGGAAGTGGACAGGGAGAACGGGGAGCTGTTTTTT.

The chain uses TRBV5-6 and TRBJ2-1; TRBD2 matches 7 bases. V trimming: 4 bases; J trimming: 0 bases; junction bases outside the gene matches: 10. The CDR3 contains 17 residues. Looked up from germline, CDR1 is SGHDT and CDR2 is YYEEEE. The CDR3 DNA follows: TGTGCCAGCAGCCCCCCCGGGACTACCTACTCCTACAATGAGCAGTTCTTC. Translated: CASSPPGTTYSYNEQFF. Drawing the rest from reference TRBV5-6 and TRBJ2-1, the complete variable domain is DAGVTQSPTHLIKTRGQQVTLRCSPKSGHDTVSWYQQALGQGPQFIFQYYEEEERQRGNFPDRFSGHQFPNYSSELNVNALLLGDSALYLCASSPPGTTYSYNEQFFGPGTRLTVL.

This sequence joins TRBV3-1 (or the pseudogene TRBV3-2) and TRBJ2-7; D unresolved. This CDR3 is 14 amino acids long. Germline CDR1 LGHDT, CDR2 YNNKEL (reference sequence). Trimming pared 0 bases from V and 3 bases from J, leaving 9 bases between. CDR3 sequence: CASSQDTRYYEQYF. The CDR3 DNA sequence: TGTGCCAGCAGCCAAGATACGCGCTACTACGAGCAGTACTTC.

On this clone: Other DNA sequences in this specimen translate into the identical CDR3. The gene calls are TRBV6-5 and TRBJ2-1, with D tentatively TRBD2 (5 bases). The CDR3 sequence is 12 residues long. V was clipped by 2 bases and J by 10 bases, with 9 bases between them. Germline-derived CDR1 and CDR2 are MNHEY and SVGAGI. The DNA of the CDR3 is TGTGCCAGCAGTTACGGATCGGGGGAGCAGTTCTTC. Translation: CASSYGSGEQFF.

The V call is TRBV2, the J call TRBJ2-4; 7 nucleotides agree with TRBD1. This CDR3 is built from 15 residues. Germline V gives CDR1 SNHLY, CDR2 FYNNEI. V was pared by 2 bases and J by 3 bases, with 4 bases of the junction left unmatched. The CDR3 here is CASSEIGQVKNIQYF. The CDR3 bases are TGTGCCAGCAGTGAAATCGGACAGGTCAAAAACATTCAGTACTTC.

This clone showed up just a few times. The chain recombines TRBV24-1 with TRBJ2-2, with 9 bases that match TRBD1. Germline CDR1 and CDR2: KGHDR and SFDVKD. The CDR3 length is 16 residues. The V and J ends lost 4 bases and 6 bases, in that order; junction bases with no gene match: 8. The CDR3 here is CATSDPRTGAAGELFF. CDR3 nucleotides: TGTGCCACCAGTGACCCAAGGACAGGGGCCGCCGGGGAGCTGTTTTTT.

The rearrangement links TRBV15 to TRBJ2-3, with D tentatively TRBD2 (6 bases). V was shortened by 8 bases and J by 1 base, with 13 bases between the two germline ends. CDR3 length equals 14 residues. The V gene's germline CDR1 is LNHNV and CDR2 YYDKDF (reference sequence). CDR3 in DNA: TGTGCCACCGGAGGGCCCCAGCGCACAGATACGCAGTATTTT. Translation gives CATGGPQRTDTQYF.

This chain joins TRBV6-5 and TRBJ2-5; weak D call: TRBD1 (7 bases). Trimming took off 2 bases at V and 5 bases at J, with 15 bases between the two ends. The germline CDR1 and CDR2 sequences are MNHEY and SVGAGI. The CDR3 consists of 15 residues. CDR3 protein: CASSYQAGGQETQYF. Here the CDR3 DNA reads TGTGCCAGCAGTTACCAGGCAGGGGGGCAGGAGACCCAGTACTTC.

This chain connects TRBV3-1 (or the pseudogene TRBV3-2) to TRBJ2-7; the D gene is possibly TRBD1 (5 bases). This CDR3 contains 13 residues. With 0 bases removed from V and 5 bases from J, the gap between germline ends came to 8 bases. CDR1 is LGHDT and CDR2 is YNNKEL in the germline V gene (reference sequence). In nucleotides, the CDR3 is TGTGCCAGCAGCCAAGACAGGGAACACGAGCAGTACTTC. It encodes CASSQDREHEQYF.

The CDR3, as DNA: TGTGCCAGCAGCCCATCCCCCGGACAAGTCTGGAACATTCAGTACTTC. It yields the protein CASSPSPGQVWNIQYF. This sequence joins TRBV7-2 and TRBJ2-4; a weak D match, TRBD1 (5 bases). Germline V gene data show CDR1 as SGHTA and CDR2 as FQGNSA. The CDR3 contains 16 residues. Between the trimmed V and J ends, which lost 5 bases and 7 bases, there was a span of 21 bases.

The rearrangement uses TRBV7-9 and TRBJ1-2, with 7 bases matching TRBD1. The CDR3 is made up of 14 amino acids. Germline CDR1 reads SEHNR; CDR2 reads FQNEAQ (reference sequence). Trimming took 5 bases from V and 4 from J; bases not matched to a gene: 7. This CDR3 reads CASSPGQDPYGYTF. The CDR3 nucleotides read TGTGCCAGCAGCCCCGGACAGGACCCCTATGGCTACACCTTC.

The gene calls are TRBV9 and TRBJ2-1; D might be TRBD2 (6 bases). Germline loops: CDR1 SGDLS, CDR2 YYNGEE. The CDR3 is 16 amino acids. The V end was cut by 0 bases, the J end by 5 bases, with 15 bases between. Written as DNA, the CDR3 is TGTGCCAGCAGCGTAGCTACGCTAGCGCGCCACAATGAGCAGTTCTTC. This gives the protein CASSVATLARHNEQFF.

This clone was detected only a few times. The chain links TRBV5-5 to TRBJ2-1; perhaps TRBD2 as D (5 bases). Between the trimmed V and J ends, which lost 0 bases and 7 bases, there was a span of 11 bases. The germline CDR1 and CDR2 sequences are SGHKS and YYEKEE (reference sequence). This CDR3 has 14 residues. The CDR3 protein is CASSLGRLGNEQFF. The CDR3 DNA reads TGTGCCAGCAGCTTGGGGAGGTTGGGGAATGAGCAGTTCTTC.

The chain uses TRBV19 and TRBJ2-7; unclear D gene. The CDR3 contains 13 residues. Germline loops: CDR1 LNHDA, CDR2 SQIVND (reference sequence). V lost 3 bases and J lost 6, with 12 bases in between. The chain's CDR3 is CASSISSSREQYF. The CDR3 DNA follows: TGTGCCAGTAGTATTTCTAGTTCACGCGAGCAGTACTTC.

The chain employs TRBV7-2 and TRBJ2-7; maybe TRBD1 (6 bases). The V end lost 5 bases, the J end lost 9 bases, and 17 bases lay between the germline ends. From germline, CDR1 is SGHTA and CDR2 FQGNSA. The CDR3 totals 13 residues. CDR3 DNA: TGTGCCAGCAGCCTCCGGGACACCGCCGGGCAGTACTTC. Amino acid sequence: CASSLRDTAGQYF.

The genes are TRBV28 and TRBJ1-5; tentatively, D is TRBD1 (5 bases). Looked up from germline, CDR1 is MDHEN and CDR2 is SYDVKM. The CDR3 extends over 16 amino acids. V lost 2 bases to trimming and J lost 0 bases, with 11 bases between them. The CDR3 DNA sequence: TGTGCCAGCAGTTTACGGGGGTGGTATAGCAATCAGCCCCAGCATTTT. Encoded protein: CASSLRGWYSNQPQHF.

The DNA for the CDR3 is TGTGCCACCAGTGATGGGACAGGGGGGAATCAGCCCCAGCATTTT. This codes for CATSDGTGGNQPQHF. The chain is built from TRBV24-1 and TRBJ1-5; 11 nucleotides line up with TRBD1. The germline V gene has CDR1 KGHDR and CDR2 SFDVKD. The CDR3 has 15 amino acids. The V and J ends lost 3 bases and 4 bases, in that order; junction bases with no gene match: 1.

This chain connects TRBV10-1 to TRBJ2-7; possibly TRBD2 for D (5 bases). V gave up 5 bases and J gave up 5 bases, with 19 bases separating them. The V gene's germline CDR1 is WNHNN and CDR2 SYGVQD (reference sequence). There are 15 residues in the CDR3. The DNA for the CDR3 is TGCGCCAGCAGTCCACTCTCGCCGGGGTCCCACGAGCAGTACTTC. Its protein is CASSPLSPGSHEQYF.

The V gene is TRBV6-5, the J gene TRBJ2-5; D is possibly TRBD1 (5 bases). Between the trimmed V and J ends, which lost 0 bases and 2 bases, there was a span of 13 bases. CDR3 length: 16 amino acids. Germline CDR1 is MNHEY and CDR2 is SVGAGI. This chain's CDR3 is CASSYSRTLTQETQYF. The CDR3 bases are TGTGCCAGCAGTTACTCACGGACACTAACTCAAGAGACCCAGTACTTC.

This chain uses TRBV12-3 or TRBV12-4 with TRBJ2-1; D is ambiguous. Deletions cut 2 bases from V and 5 bases from J, with 7 bases between. This CDR3 contains 13 residues. The CDR3 sequence is CASSLTTNNEQFF. CDR3 DNA sequence: TGTGCCAGCAGTTTAACTACGAACAATGAGCAGTTCTTC.

This clone was recorded a few times. V usage is TRBV20-1 and J usage is TRBJ1-1; unclear D gene. There are 15 residues in the CDR3. Germline assignment: CDR1 DFQATT and CDR2 SNEGSKA (reference sequence). The V gene lost 3 bases and the J gene lost 0 bases, with 14 bases spanning the gap. The CDR3 bases are TGCAGTGCTAGTAGAGCTTGGAGGGTGAACACTGAAGCTTTCTTT. It translates to CSASRAWRVNTEAFF.